This T cell receptor (beta chain) was found in a study of T cells in Graves' hyperthyroidism and ophthalmopathy. Study results and limitations: Among thyroid clonotypes expanded above 0.001, most also appeared in blood.

V lost 4 bases, J lost 2 bases, and 5 bases stayed unmatched. Germline CDR1 and CDR2: SGHRS and YFSETQ. The CDR3 totals 14 residues. This clonotype has at least ten counts. Its antigen is currently unknown. Diagnoses were established using clinical symptoms, serum thyroxine and TRAb, thyroid ultrasound and orbital computed tomography. Regions amplified from RNA transcripts were the TCR beta CDR3 regions. The TCR CDR3 first-round RT-PCR relied on the HTBI primer set. MiXCR was run by TCRdb on the multiplex PCR reads, yielding one entry per CDR3 protein. There are 500,000 to 600,000 distinct CDR3 sequences in the sample; roughly 50% occur only once, and around 20% lies in the top ten.

Sequenced input: peripheral blood or thyroid tissue (not recorded which). This rearrangement joins TRBV5-1 to TRBJ2-7; 8 bases map to TRBD1. The TCR was taken from an adult woman with Graves' disease, either hyperthyroidism or ophthalmopathy (not recorded which). The chain's CDR3 is CASSVRTGPYEQYF. CDR3 nucleotide sequence: TGCGCCAGCAGCGTACGGACAGGGCCCTACGAGCAGTACTTC.